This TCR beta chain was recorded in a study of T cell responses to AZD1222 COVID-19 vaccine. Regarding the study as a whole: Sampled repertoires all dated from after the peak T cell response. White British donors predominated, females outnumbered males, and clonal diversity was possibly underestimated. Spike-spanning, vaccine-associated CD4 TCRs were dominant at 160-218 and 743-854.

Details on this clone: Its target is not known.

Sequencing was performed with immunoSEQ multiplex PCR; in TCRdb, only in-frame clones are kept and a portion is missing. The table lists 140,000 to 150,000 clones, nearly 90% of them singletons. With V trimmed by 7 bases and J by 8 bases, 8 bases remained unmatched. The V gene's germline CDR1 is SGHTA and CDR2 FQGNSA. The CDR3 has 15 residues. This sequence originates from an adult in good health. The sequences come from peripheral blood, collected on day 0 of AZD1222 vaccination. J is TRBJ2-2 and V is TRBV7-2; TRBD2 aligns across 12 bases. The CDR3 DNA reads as TGTGCCAGCAACCCGGGACTAGCGGGCTCTGGGGAGCTGTTTTTT. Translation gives CASNPGLAGSGELFF.